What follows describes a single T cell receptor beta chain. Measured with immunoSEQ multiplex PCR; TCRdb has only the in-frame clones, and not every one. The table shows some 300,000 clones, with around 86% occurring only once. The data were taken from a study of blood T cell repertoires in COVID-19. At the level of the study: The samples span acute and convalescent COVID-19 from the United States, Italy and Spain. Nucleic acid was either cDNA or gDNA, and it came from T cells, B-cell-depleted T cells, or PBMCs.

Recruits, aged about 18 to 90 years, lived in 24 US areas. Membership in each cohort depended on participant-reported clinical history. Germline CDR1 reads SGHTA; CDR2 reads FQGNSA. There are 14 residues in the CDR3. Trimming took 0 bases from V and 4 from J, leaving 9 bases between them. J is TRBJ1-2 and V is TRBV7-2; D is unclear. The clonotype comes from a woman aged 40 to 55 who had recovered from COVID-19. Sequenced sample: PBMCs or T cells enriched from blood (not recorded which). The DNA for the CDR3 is TGTGCCAGCAGCTTAGCGAAGGCAGGCTATGGCTACACCTTC. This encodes CASSLAKAGYGYTF.